This passage covers 26 T cell receptor beta chains from one sample sequenced in a study of blood T cell repertoires in COVID-19. This table comes from immunoSEQ multiplex PCR, and its TCRdb copy is limited to in-frame clones, with some not included. Of 200,000 or so clones detected, about 88% appear once; the ten largest clones hold about 6.8%. Sequencing used peripheral blood. The receptors here all came from a woman aged 40 to 55 who had recovered from COVID-19.

This chain uses TRBV29-1 with TRBJ2-7, with 9 bases matching TRBD1. With 7 bases clipped from V and 2 bases from J, the junction kept 6 bases outside the gene matches. This CDR3 comprises 13 residues. Germline lookup yields CDR1 SQVTM and CDR2 ANQGSEA. The CDR3 loop is CSGQGQGPYEQYF. The CDR3 DNA reads TGCAGCGGCCAGGGACAGGGTCCCTACGAGCAGTACTTC.

Comments on this clone: This same CDR3 is encoded by further DNA sequences in the sample. The V gene is TRBV18, the J gene TRBJ2-7; TRBD2 aligns across 10 bases. The CDR3 spans 15 residues. Germline CDR1 reads KGHSH; CDR2 reads LQKENI. The J segment lost 2 bases and the V segment lost 3 bases, leaving 4 bases of the junction unmatched. Written as DNA, the CDR3 is TGTGCCAGCTCACCGCCGGGACTAGCGACCTACGAGCAGTACTTC. This translates into CASSPPGLATYEQYF.

CDR3 protein: CASTNRGRETEAFF. The CDR3 nucleotides are TGTGCCAGCACCAACAGGGGGCGCGAGACTGAAGCTTTCTTT. V is TRBV6-5 and J is TRBJ1-1; 9 nucleotides match TRBD1. Germline values: CDR1 MNHEY, CDR2 SVGAGI. Trimming cost V 7 bases and J 5 bases; bases outside gene matches: 8. The CDR3 has 14 amino acids.

The V call is TRBV19, the J call TRBJ1-1; 8 bases map to TRBD1. There are 12 residues in the CDR3. The J segment lost 6 bases and the V segment lost 5 bases, leaving 2 bases of the junction unmatched. CDR1 is LNHDA, CDR2 SQIVND, per germline (reference sequence). The CDR3: CASSPGGSEAFF. DNA for the CDR3: TGTGCCAGTAGTCCAGGGGGCTCTGAAGCTTTCTTT. Supplemented by reference TRBV19 and TRBJ1-1, the full variable domain reads DGGITQSPKYLFRKEGQNVTLSCEQNLNHDAMYWYRQDPGQGLRLIYYSQIVNDFQKGDIAEGYSVSREKKESFPLTVTSAQKNPTAFYLCASSPGGSEAFFGQGTRLTVV.

The V and J genes are TRBV27 and TRBJ2-5; tentative D call: TRBD1 (5 bases). Trimming took 3 bases from V and 5 from J, leaving 22 bases between them. Germline-derived CDR1 and CDR2 are MNHEY and SMNVEV (reference sequence). The CDR3 sequence is 17 residues long. CDR3 in DNA: TGTGCCAGCAGTTTTGCGCTCCCGCAGGGTGGTATGGAGACCCAGTACTTC. Its translation is CASSFALPQGGMETQYF.

This clone showed up just a few times. The rearrangement links TRBV7-9 to TRBJ2-6; 11 nucleotides line up with TRBD1. Trimming at V came to 5 bases and at J to 4 bases, leaving 10 bases not matched to a gene. Germline lookup yields CDR1 SEHNR and CDR2 FQNEAQ (reference sequence). The CDR3 has 18 amino acids. The CDR3 DNA sequence: TGTGCCAGCAGCCCCTACGGGACAGGGGGATTCGGGGCCAACGTCCTGACTTTC. This sequence encodes CASSPYGTGGFGANVLTF.

The chain joins TRBV5-6 to TRBJ1-5, with D tentatively TRBD1 (6 bases). V was trimmed by 3 bases and J by 4 bases, leaving 17 bases between them. The CDR3 runs to 16 residues. Germline CDR1 and CDR2: SGHDT and YYEEEE. The CDR3 nucleotides read TGTGCCAGCAGCTATAACAGGGACCCAATTAATCAGCCCCAGCATTTT. As protein: CASSYNRDPINQPQHF.

J is TRBJ1-2 and V is TRBV28, with D perhaps TRBD1 (6 bases). V was shortened by 1 base and J by 6 bases, with 9 bases between the two germline ends. CDR1 and CDR2 from the germline V gene are MDHEN and SYDVKM. The CDR3 consists of 13 residues. CDR3 sequence reads: CASSLFRGHGYTF. In DNA, the CDR3 is TGTGCCAGCAGTTTATTCAGGGGACATGGCTACACCTTC.

The rearrangement joins TRBV18 to TRBJ1-3; possible D gene TRBD1, 5 bases. V was cut by 3 bases and J by 1 base, with 10 bases left in between. From germline, CDR1 is KGHSH and CDR2 LQKENI. The CDR3 has 15 residues. The CDR3 region is CASSPLDRSGNTIYF. The CDR3 bases are TGTGCCAGCTCACCTCTCGACAGATCTGGAAACACCATATATTTT.

This chain joins TRBV6-5 and TRBJ2-2; TRBD2 matches at 7 bases. Unmatched junction bases numbered 7, after V lost 6 bases and J lost 3 bases. The V gene's germline CDR1 is MNHEY and CDR2 SVGAGI. This CDR3 comprises 15 residues. CDR3: CASRGSGPDTGELFF. The CDR3 DNA reads as TGTGCCAGCAGGGGTAGCGGGCCGGACACCGGGGAGCTGTTTTTT.

This clone has more than one count but fewer than ten. V and J are TRBV5-1 and TRBJ2-7, with 10 positions matching TRBD2. The CDR3 has 15 amino acids. Germline V lookup: CDR1 SGHRS, CDR2 YFSETQ. J gave up 1 base and V 4 bases, and 5 bases lay outside the gene matches. CDR3 coding DNA: TGCGCCAGCAGCCGCCAAGCGGGAGGGTCCTACGAGCAGTACTTC. Residues: CASSRQAGGSYEQYF.

The J gene is TRBJ2-6, the V gene TRBV4-3; no clear D. Germline V CDR1 and CDR2: LGHNA, YSLEER. The CDR3 extends over 14 amino acids. Deletions cut 0 bases from V and 3 bases from J, with 3 bases between. The CDR3 sequence is CASSQDLGANVLTF. The CDR3, as DNA: TGCGCCAGCAGCCAAGATCTTGGGGCCAACGTCCTGACTTTC.

The chain links TRBV4-1 to TRBJ2-3, with TRBD2 identical over 9 bases. This CDR3 is built from 17 residues. Germline assignment: CDR1 MGHRA and CDR2 YSYEKL. Trimming removed 1 base from V and 0 bases from J; junction bases left unmatched: 5. DNA for the CDR3: TGCGCCAGCAGCCAAGGAGCGGGAGGTTGGAGCACAGATACGCAGTATTTT. Translated, it gives CASSQGAGGWSTDTQYF.

This clone was observed at least ten times. The chain carries TRBV19 and TRBJ1-2; 8 bases agree with TRBD1. The V and J ends lost 6 bases and 4 bases, in that order; junction bases with no gene match: 4. The germline gives CDR1 LNHDA, CDR2 SQIVND (reference sequence). The CDR3 sequence is 13 residues long. CDR3 DNA: TGTGCCAGTAGCCCCGGGACAGGCTATGGCTACACCTTC. This codes for CASSPGTGYGYTF.

This chain joins TRBV28 and TRBJ1-3, with a tentative D call TRBD1 (6 bases). Per the germline V gene, CDR1 is MDHEN and CDR2 is SYDVKM. Trimming took off 6 bases at V and 0 bases at J, with 6 bases between the two ends. This CDR3 is 13 amino acids long. CDR3 sequence: CASSRGSGNTIYF. The CDR3 bases are TGTGCCAGCAGCAGGGGCTCTGGAAACACCATATATTTT.

This clone was seen a few times. The V gene is TRBV28, the J gene TRBJ2-1; TRBD1 matches 11 bases. This CDR3 is 17 amino acids long. Germline V gene sequence: CDR1 MDHEN, CDR2 SYDVKM. The V and J ends lost 7 bases and 6 bases, in that order; junction bases with no gene match: 14. The CDR3 DNA reads as TGTGCCAGCAACGCCGCCCCGGGACAGGGGGAACCCAATGAGCAGTTCTTC. Translated: CASNAAPGQGEPNEQFF.

The chain's CDR3 is CASRSIAGDSYEQFF. The CDR3 DNA is TGTGCCAGCAGGTCCATAGCGGGAGATTCATATGAGCAGTTCTTC. This chain connects TRBV6-6 to TRBJ2-1; 9 bases align to TRBD2. Germline CDR1 reads MNHNY; CDR2 reads SVGAGI (reference sequence). V lost 6 bases and J lost 8; bases outside the gene matches: 11. The CDR3 spans 15 residues.

This sequence joins TRBV4-3 and TRBJ2-5; D uncertain. V lost 0 bases and J 9 bases, leaving 17 bases between the germline ends. The CDR3 totals 15 residues. The germline V gene has CDR1 LGHNA and CDR2 YSLEER. The CDR3 region has the DNA TGCGCCAGCAGCCAAGATTCTAACGATCTGGAGCCCCAGTACTTC. It yields the protein CASSQDSNDLEPQYF.

J is TRBJ2-7 and V is TRBV6-1, with 9 positions matching TRBD2. V was pared by 1 base and J by 7 bases, with 8 bases of the junction left unmatched. Germline CDR1 MNHNS, CDR2 SASEGT. CDR3 length: 15 residues. CDR3 nucleotides: TGTGCCAGCAGTGAAGAAGGCGGGAGGGCCTTTGAGCAGTACTTC. Its translation: CASSEEGGRAFEQYF.

The chain links TRBV10-1 to TRBJ2-1; 8 bases map to TRBD2. This CDR3 has 21 residues. Germline CDR1 and CDR2: WNHNN and SYGVQD (reference sequence). V was pared by 7 bases and J by 4 bases, with 27 bases of the junction left unmatched. The CDR3 DNA reads as TGCGCCAGCAACCTCGGGGGGGGGCCCAGCGGGAGCCCTCCACCATACAATGAGCAGTTCTTC. It is translated as CASNLGGGPSGSPPPYNEQFF.

This rearrangement joins TRBV11-2 to TRBJ2-7; TRBD1 aligns across 8 bases. Looked up from germline, CDR1 is SGHAT and CDR2 is FQNNGV. V dropped 3 bases and J dropped 2; count of bases not matched to a gene: 3. CDR3 length: 14 amino acids. The CDR3 nucleotides read TGTGCCAGCAGCTTCGACAGGGGCCCCTACGAGCAGTACTTC. It encodes CASSFDRGPYEQYF.

The chain combines TRBV7-9 with TRBJ1-2; TRBD1 matches 7 bases. J gave up 4 bases and V 1 base, and 0 bases lay outside the gene matches. This CDR3 region has 13 residues. CDR1 is SEHNR, CDR2 FQNEAQ, per germline (reference sequence). The DNA of the CDR3 is TGTGCCAGCAGCTTAGAGGGGGCCTATGGCTACACCTTC. Protein: CASSLEGAYGYTF.

The V and J genes are TRBV2 and TRBJ2-3, with a possible D match to TRBD2 (6 bases). V was trimmed by 6 bases and J by 0 bases, leaving 16 bases between them. The V gene's germline CDR1 is SNHLY and CDR2 FYNNEI. The length of the CDR3 is 16 residues. The CDR3 sequence is CASSATGGISTDTQYF. In DNA, the CDR3 is TGTGCCAGCAGCGCAACCGGGGGAATCAGCACAGATACGCAGTATTTT.

This clone was seen at least ten times. The V and J genes are TRBV29-1 and TRBJ2-7, with a possible D match to TRBD2 (6 bases). Germline V gene data show CDR1 as SQVTM and CDR2 as ANQGSEA. Trimming pared 4 bases from V and 0 bases from J, leaving 7 bases between. The CDR3 has 12 residues. This CDR3 is CSVGGDSYEQYF. CDR3 nucleotides: TGCAGCGTTGGCGGGGACTCCTACGAGCAGTACTTC.

The chain combines TRBV7-2 with TRBJ1-5; 10 bases map to TRBD1. V was clipped by 5 bases and J by 2 bases; unmatched bases: 3. Germline V lookup: CDR1 SGHTA, CDR2 FQGNSA. This CDR3 spans 15 amino acids. The CDR3 sequence: CASSPGTGGNQPQHF. CDR3 coding DNA: TGTGCCAGCAGCCCCGGGACAGGGGGCAATCAGCCCCAGCATTTT.

This chain joins TRBV30 and TRBJ2-5; 7 nucleotides align to TRBD1. CDR1 is GTSNPN and CDR2 is SVGIG in the germline V gene (reference sequence). The CDR3 length is 14 residues. J gave up 2 bases and V 4 bases, and 7 bases lay outside the gene matches. The CDR3: CAWTMDRLQETQYF. The CDR3 region has the DNA TGTGCCTGGACCATGGACAGGTTACAAGAGACCCAGTACTTC. Full variable domain (remainder filled in from reference TRBV30 and TRBJ2-5): SQTIHQWPATLVQPVGSPLSLECTVEGTSNPNLYWYRQAAGRGLQLLFYSVGIGQISSEVPQNLSASRPQDRQFILSSKKLLLSDSGFYLCAWTMDRLQETQYFGPGTRLLVL.